These T cell receptor beta chains were read from a single sample in a study of blood T cell repertoires in COVID-19. The repertoire was sequenced with immunoSEQ multiplex PCR; TCRdb's copy has only in-frame clones and lacks some. The sample holds roughly 120,000 clones, more than 70% seen once. The sample was peripheral blood. The receptor set was obtained from a man aged 55 to 70 with acute or convalescent COVID-19. Each CDR3 is given with its conserved first and last residue. The D gene is left open where the match is weak. Clone size is given for some rows only: seen once, a few or many times, or a class if the clone is expanded.

size	V	J	D	DNA	CDR3
NA	TRBV7-9	TRBJ2-7	NA	TGTGCCAGCAGCTCATTCTCCTACGAGCAGTACTTC	CASSSFSYEQYF
few	TRBV28	TRBJ2-1	TRBD2	TGTGCCAGCAGTTTGATGGGACTAGCGGGACCCAATGAGCAGTTCTTC	CASSLMGLAGPNEQFF
once	TRBV30	TRBJ1-1	NA	TGTGCCTGGAGTGCCTACCACACTGAAGCTTTCTTT	CAWSAYHTEAFF
NA	TRBV5-6	TRBJ1-5	NA	TGTGCCAGCTCGACGAAGGGGGATAGCAATCAGCCCCAGCATTTT	CASSTKGDSNQPQHF
NA	TRBV5-1	TRBJ2-7	TRBD2	TGCGCCAGCAGCTTGGGGGGACTAGGTTATATCTACGAGCAGTACTTC	CASSLGGLGYIYEQYF
NA	TRBV27	TRBJ2-5	TRBD2	TGTGCCAGCAGGCGACGTCCCCCACTCCCCGGACTAGCGGGAGTCGGGGAGACCCAGTACTTC	CASRRRPPLPGLAGVGETQYF
NA	TRBV6-7	TRBJ2-7	NA	TGTGCCAGCGGGGAGCCGGGAGACGGTGACGAGCAGTACTTC	CASGEPGDGDEQYF
NA	TRBV3-1/TRBV3-2	TRBJ1-2	NA	TGTGCCAGCAGCCAAGTGTCTTATGGCTACACCTTC	CASSQVSYGYTF
NA	TRBV5-1	TRBJ2-1	NA	TGCGCCAGCAGTGGCGGGGCCCGGGAAAATGAGCAGTTCTTC	CASSGGARENEQFF
NA	TRBV28	TRBJ2-5	NA	TGTGCCGGCTCTAGGGAAAGAGGGTCAGAGACCCAGTACTTC	CAGSRERGSETQYF
NA	TRBV5-6	TRBJ2-3	TRBD1	TGTGCCAGCAGCTTGGGGGCCAGGGGGCGGGCAGATACGCAGTATTTT	CASSLGARGRADTQYF
NA	TRBV30	TRBJ2-7	TRBD2	TGTGCCTGGAGTGCCGGGACTAGCGTTGCCTACGAGCAGTACTTC	CAWSAGTSVAYEQYF
NA	TRBV19	TRBJ1-2	TRBD1	TGTGCCACCCGACAGGGAACCTATGGCTACACCTTC	CATRQGTYGYTF
once	TRBV28	TRBJ2-7	TRBD2	TGTGCCAGCAGTTTATTTAGCGGGAGGGCTGGCGAGCAGTACTTC	CASSLFSGRAGEQYF
NA	TRBV2	TRBJ2-3	NA	TGTGCCAGCACCGGTAGCACAGATACGCAGTATTTT	CASTGSTDTQYF
once	TRBV19	TRBJ2-1	TRBD2	TGTGCCAGTAGTAAAGGACTAGCGGGAGGGACGGATGAGCAGTTCTTC	CASSKGLAGGTDEQFF
NA	TRBV28	TRBJ2-5	TRBD2	TGTGCCAGCAGTTTAGCGGGAGCGGAGACCCAGTACTTC	CASSLAGAETQYF
NA	TRBV27	TRBJ1-2	TRBD1	TGTGCCACCCACCGACAGGGGACAGAAGGCTACACCTTC	CATHRQGTEGYTF
NA	TRBV28	TRBJ1-3	NA	TGTGCCAGCAGGGAAGGAGGCTCTGGAAACACCATATATTTT	CASREGGSGNTIYF
once	TRBV19	TRBJ2-7	NA	TGTGCCAGTAGGGGGGGAGGCTACGAGCAGTACTTC	CASRGGGYEQYF
once	TRBV7-2	TRBJ2-5	NA	TGTGCCAGCAGCTTATACGGGGTCGGAGAGACCCAGTACTTC	CASSLYGVGETQYF
NA	TRBV19	TRBJ2-2	NA	TGTGCCAGTAGTATAGGTGGCTCTGGAAAGCGGTCGAACACCGGGGAGCTGTTTTTT	CASSIGGSGKRSNTGELFF
NA	TRBV7-8	TRBJ2-7	TRBD2	TGTGCCAGCAGCTTCACTAGCGGGAGTAGCTACGAGCAGTACTTC	CASSFTSGSSYEQYF
NA	TRBV5-1	TRBJ2-5	TRBD1	TGCGCCAGCAGCCCGGACAGGGCCCAAGAGACCCAGTACTTC	CASSPDRAQETQYF
once	TRBV12-3/TRBV12-4	TRBJ2-5	NA	TGTGCCAGCAGTACGGTTGGCGGGGAGACCCAGTACTTC	CASSTVGGETQYF
NA	TRBV5-6	TRBJ2-7	TRBD2	TGTGCCAGCAGGACCAGCGGGAGGGTTGAGTACGAGCAGTACTTC	CASRTSGRVEYEQYF
NA	TRBV6-5	TRBJ1-3	NA	TGTGCCAGCAGGCCGGGGGTTACTGGAAACACCATATATTTT	CASRPGVTGNTIYF
NA	TRBV28	TRBJ2-4	NA	TGTGCCAGCAGCACCCCAGGAACCTTAGCCAAAAACATTCAGTACTTC	CASSTPGTLAKNIQYF
few	TRBV9	TRBJ2-3	NA	TGTGCCAGCAGCGTAGAGGCTAGCGAGCGCACAGATACGCAGTATTTT	CASSVEASERTDTQYF
NA	TRBV5-1	TRBJ2-2	NA	TGCGCCAGCTCTCTCTCAGGGGTGCCAGGCACCGGGGAGCTGTTTTTT	CASSLSGVPGTGELFF
NA	TRBV7-9	TRBJ2-5	TRBD2	TGTGCCAGCAGCTGGGCGGGAGCTGAGACCCAGTACTTC	CASSWAGAETQYF
NA	TRBV3-1/TRBV3-2	TRBJ2-3	NA	TGTGCCAGCAGCCAAGGGGCAGGATTGGCAGATACGCAGTATTTT	CASSQGAGLADTQYF
NA	TRBV24-1	TRBJ2-1	TRBD2	TGTGCCACCAGTGACGCTACTAGCGGAAACAATGAGCAGTTCTTC	CATSDATSGNNEQFF
NA	TRBV9	TRBJ2-2	NA	TGTGCCAGCAGCGTAGGACACGCAGGGGCTTCCGGGGAGCTGTTTTTT	CASSVGHAGASGELFF
NA	TRBV28	TRBJ2-3	TRBD2	TGTGCCAGCAGTCCGCGGGGGGAAGGCACAGATACGCAGTATTTT	CASSPRGEGTDTQYF
NA	TRBV30	TRBJ2-1	TRBD2	TGTGCCTGGAGTGTACTAGCGGGAGGGCCGGGTGAGCAGTTCTTC	CAWSVLAGGPGEQFF
NA	TRBV5-1	TRBJ2-1	TRBD2	TGCGCCAGCAGCTTTACGCCGACTAGCGGGGTATACAATGAGCAGTTCTTC	CASSFTPTSGVYNEQFF
NA	TRBV6-2/TRBV6-3	TRBJ2-2	NA	TGTGCCAGCAGTTACTCGAGGCGGGGATTAAACACCGGGGAGCTGTTTTTT	CASSYSRRGLNTGELFF
NA	TRBV11-2	TRBJ2-1	NA	TGTGCCAGCAGCTTAGGACTCCACAATGAGCAGTTCTTC	CASSLGLHNEQFF
once	TRBV19	TRBJ2-3	TRBD2	TGTGCCAGTAGCCGGGGGGGCGGGAGCGGCACAGATACGCAGTATTTT	CASSRGGGSGTDTQYF
NA	TRBV18	TRBJ2-1	TRBD2	TGTGCCAGCTCACCGACCTTAGCGGGAGGCACATACAATGAGCAGTTCTTC	CASSPTLAGGTYNEQFF
NA	TRBV3-1/TRBV3-2	TRBJ2-1	NA	TGTGCCAGCAGCCAAGACAGTCGAGGCAATGAGCAGTTCTTC	CASSQDSRGNEQFF
NA	TRBV24-1	TRBJ2-2	NA	TGTGCCACCAGTGATTCCGTGACAGTTCGCGCCGGGGAGCTGTTTTTT	CATSDSVTVRAGELFF
NA	TRBV7-2	TRBJ2-7	NA	TGTGCCAGCAGCTTAGCCGTGAGGGAGCAGTACTTC	CASSLAVREQYF
NA	TRBV7-2	TRBJ2-7	NA	TGTGCCAGCAGCTTAGTGGGAGGGGGTTTTAGCTCCTACGAGCAGTACTTC	CASSLVGGGFSSYEQYF
NA	TRBV18	TRBJ1-5	NA	TGTGCCAGCTCACAGGGGAAGCTTGGACAGCCCCAGCATTTT	CASSQGKLGQPQHF
NA	TRBV7-8	TRBJ2-7	TRBD1	TGTGCCAGCAGCTCCCGAGGGGGCAGTGGGTCCTACGAGCAGTACTTC	CASSSRGGSGSYEQYF